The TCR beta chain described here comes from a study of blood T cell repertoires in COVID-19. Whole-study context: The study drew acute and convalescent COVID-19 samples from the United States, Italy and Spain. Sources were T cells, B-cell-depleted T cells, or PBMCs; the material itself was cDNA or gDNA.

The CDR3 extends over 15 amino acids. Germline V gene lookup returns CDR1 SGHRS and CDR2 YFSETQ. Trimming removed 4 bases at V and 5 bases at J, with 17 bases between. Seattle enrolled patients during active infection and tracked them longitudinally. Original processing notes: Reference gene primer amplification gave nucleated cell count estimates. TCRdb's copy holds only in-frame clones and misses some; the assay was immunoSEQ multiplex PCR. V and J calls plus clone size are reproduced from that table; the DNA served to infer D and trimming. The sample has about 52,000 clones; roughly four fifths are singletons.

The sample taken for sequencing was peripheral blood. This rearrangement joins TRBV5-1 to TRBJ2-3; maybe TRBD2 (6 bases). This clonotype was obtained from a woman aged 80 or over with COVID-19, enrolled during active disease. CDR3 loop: CASSAGLPRVDTQYF. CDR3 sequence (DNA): TGCGCCAGCAGCGCGGGACTCCCGAGGGTAGATACGCAGTATTTT.